A single sample is the source of the 32 T cell receptor beta chains below, sequenced in a study of blood T cell repertoires in COVID-19. Libraries were prepared by immunoSEQ multiplex PCR; TCRdb keeps only in-frame clonotypes and omits some of them. The table has under 200,000 clones, roughly 87% seen once. Sequences were obtained from PBMCs or T cells enriched from blood (not recorded which). Receptor source: a woman aged 45 to 65 who had recovered from COVID-19.

This chain joins TRBV6-5 and TRBJ1-5; 7 bases are a match to TRBD1. The CDR3 is 15 residues long. With 2 bases clipped from V and 3 bases from J, the junction kept 4 bases outside the gene matches. Germline V gene sequence: CDR1 MNHEY, CDR2 SVGAGI. CDR3 region: CASSYRQGDNQPQHF. DNA for the CDR3: TGTGCCAGCAGTTACCGACAGGGAGACAATCAGCCCCAGCATTTT.

CDR3 DNA sequence: TGTGCCAGCAGCGGCTTTAAGCGGCGCATAACATACAATGAGCAGTTCTTC. Amino acids: CASSGFKRRITYNEQFF. The chain couples TRBV7-9 to TRBJ2-1; D is possibly TRBD2 (5 bases). CDR1 and CDR2 (germline): SEHNR, FQNEAQ (reference sequence). The CDR3 is 17 residues long. Trimming removed 5 bases at V and 4 bases at J, with 21 bases between.

This chain uses TRBV10-3 with TRBJ1-2; TRBD1 aligns across 7 bases. Germline V lookup: CDR1 ENHRY, CDR2 SYGVKD. Losses at the gene ends were 6 bases for V and 4 bases for J; bases not matched to a gene: 5. The CDR3 runs to 13 residues. The CDR3 coding sequence is TGTGCCATCAGGCCGGGACAGAGCTATGGCTACACCTTC. Translating it yields CAIRPGQSYGYTF.

This sequence joins TRBV7-9 and TRBJ1-1, with D unresolved. The CDR3 loop spans 12 amino acids. The V and J ends lost 7 bases and 1 base respectively, with 7 bases between them. In germline, CDR1 is SEHNR, CDR2 FQNEAQ (reference sequence). The CDR3 loop reads CASTNQNTEAFF. CDR3 nucleotides: TGTGCCAGCACCAACCAGAACACTGAAGCTTTCTTT.

The chain uses TRBV11-3 and TRBJ2-7; TRBD1 aligns across 9 bases. The CDR3 is made up of 13 amino acids. The germline gives CDR1 SGHNT, CDR2 YENEEA. V trimming: 5 bases; J trimming: 4 bases; junction bases outside the gene matches: 3. The CDR3 DNA reads TGTGCCAGCAGCCGGGACAGGGCGTACGAGCAGTACTTC. Its protein product is CASSRDRAYEQYF. The entire variable domain, with the rest obtained from reference TRBV11-3 and TRBJ2-7, is as follows: EAGVVQSPRYKIIEKKQPVAFWCNPISGHNTLYWYLQNLGQGPELLIRYENEEAVDDSQLPKDRFSAERLKGVDSTLKIQPAELGDSAVYLCASSRDRAYEQYFGPGTRLTVT.

This chain joins TRBV11-2 and TRBJ2-7; 7 nucleotides align to TRBD1. Losses at the gene ends were 5 bases for V and 4 bases for J; bases not matched to a gene: 14. In germline, CDR1 is SGHAT, CDR2 FQNNGV. The CDR3 consists of 16 residues. The CDR3 region is CASSPGRGQKHYEQYF. As DNA, the CDR3 is TGTGCCAGCAGCCCGGGTCGGGGACAGAAGCATTACGAGCAGTACTTC.

This chain links TRBV30 with TRBJ2-1, with D possibly TRBD2 on 6 matching bases. Trimming took off 0 bases at V and 3 bases at J, with 15 bases between the two ends. The CDR3 totals 16 residues. Germline V gene lookup returns CDR1 GTSNPN and CDR2 SVGIG (reference sequence). The CDR3 protein is CAWSVGEAGGYNEQFF. As DNA, the CDR3 is TGTGCCTGGAGTGTAGGCGAAGCGGGTGGCTACAATGAGCAGTTCTTC. The whole variable domain, remainder taken from reference TRBV30 and TRBJ2-1, is SQTIHQWPATLVQPVGSPLSLECTVEGTSNPNLYWYRQAAGRGLQLLFYSVGIGQISSEVPQNLSASRPQDRQFILSSKKLLLSDSGFYLCAWSVGEAGGYNEQFFGPGTRLTVL.

V and J are TRBV7-2 and TRBJ1-6; D is perhaps TRBD1 (5 bases). The CDR3 loop spans 15 amino acids. The V and J ends lost 6 bases and 10 bases respectively, with 19 bases between them. Germline V gives CDR1 SGHTA, CDR2 FQGNSA. CDR3 region: CASSTSSGGWSPLHF. DNA for the CDR3: TGTGCCAGCAGTACCTCCTCGGGGGGATGGTCACCCCTCCACTTT.

The V call is TRBV29-1, the J call TRBJ2-3; D not certain. This CDR3 has 12 residues. The germline gives CDR1 SQVTM, CDR2 ANQGSEA. V was shortened by 7 bases and J by 1 base, with 9 bases between the two germline ends. DNA of the CDR3: TGCAGCGCAAATTCGGGCACAGATACGCAGTATTTT. It translates to CSANSGTDTQYF.

The CDR3 DNA reads as TGTGCCAGCAGCTCGCAGGGACAGACCAACACTGAAGCTTTCTTT. Amino acids: CASSSQGQTNTEAFF. The chain links TRBV7-8 to TRBJ1-1; TRBD1 matches 7 bases. The germline V gene encodes CDR1 SGHVS and CDR2 FQNEAQ. The CDR3 runs to 15 residues. The V and J ends lost 4 bases and 2 bases, in that order; junction bases with no gene match: 7.

In this sample, this clone turned up a few times. The rearrangement links TRBV18 to TRBJ2-1; tentative D call: TRBD2 (5 bases). V dropped 6 bases and J dropped 2 bases, with 14 bases sitting between them. Looked up from germline, CDR1 is KGHSH and CDR2 is LQKENI. CDR3 size: 15 residues. CDR3 sequence (DNA): TGTGCCAGCTCCCTCCTAGCCCCGCCCTACAATGAGCAGTTCTTC. Amino acids: CASSLLAPPYNEQFF.

This chain joins TRBV11-3 and TRBJ2-3, with 11 bases fitting TRBD2. Per the germline V gene, CDR1 is SGHNT and CDR2 is YENEEA. The CDR3 is made up of 16 amino acids. The V and J ends lost 5 bases and 2 bases, in that order; junction bases with no gene match: 6. In DNA, the CDR3 is TGTGCCAGCAGCATGGGACTAGCGGAATACACAGATACGCAGTATTTT. Translating it yields CASSMGLAEYTDTQYF.

In its sample, this clone was seen once. The DNA for the CDR3 is TGCGCCAGCAGCCAAAGGGGGCTCAAGGACAATGAGCAGTTCTTC. Its protein product is CASSQRGLKDNEQFF. The chain links TRBV4-1 to TRBJ2-1; 7 bases are a match to TRBD1. The V segment lost 2 bases and the J segment 5 bases; nucleotides outside the gene matches: 6. Germline assignment: CDR1 MGHRA and CDR2 YSYEKL. The length of the CDR3 is 15 residues.

The rearrangement uses TRBV13 and TRBJ1-5; 11 nucleotides align to TRBD1. The CDR3 totals 19 residues. The germline CDR1 and CDR2 sequences are PRHDT and FYEKMQ (reference sequence). V dropped 5 bases and J dropped 5; count of bases not matched to a gene: 17. The CDR3 coding sequence is TGTGCCAGCAGCCTCACCTTAACACGCGGACAGGGGGCTGATCAGCCCCAGCATTTT. Protein sequence: CASSLTLTRGQGADQPQHF.

V gene TRBV18 combines with J gene TRBJ1-2, with 7 bases that match TRBD1. V was pared by 0 bases and J by 5 bases, with 9 bases of the junction left unmatched. This CDR3 has 16 residues. CDR1 is KGHSH, CDR2 LQKENI, per germline. The CDR3 protein is CASSPPVAGGRYGYTF. For the CDR3, the DNA is TGTGCCAGCTCACCACCCGTGGCAGGGGGTCGGTATGGCTACACCTTC.

The rearrangement links TRBV5-3 to TRBJ1-5; 9 bases map to TRBD1. TRBV5-3 is designated an ORF whose function remains uncertain. The CDR3 loop spans 15 amino acids. Germline trimming cut 4 bases from V and 4 bases from J; bases unmatched to any gene: 6. CDR3 loop: CARSPQGARNQPQHF. In DNA form, the CDR3 reads TGTGCCAGAAGCCCACAGGGGGCGAGGAATCAGCCCCAGCATTTT.

J is TRBJ1-3 and V is TRBV4-1; 7 bases map to TRBD1. CDR3 length equals 15 residues. V dropped 5 bases and J dropped 0; count of bases not matched to a gene: 4. In germline, CDR1 is MGHRA, CDR2 YSYEKL. CDR3 region: CASSEQGFSGNTIYF. CDR3 bases: TGCGCCAGCAGCGAACAGGGGTTCTCTGGAAACACCATATATTTT.

This sequence joins TRBV27 and TRBJ2-6, with TRBD1 matching 7 bases. The CDR3 length is 19 residues. Germline V gives CDR1 MNHEY, CDR2 SMNVEV (reference sequence). Trimming removed 6 bases from V and 4 bases from J; junction bases left unmatched: 18. The CDR3 sequence: CASRPLTGNPRGGANVLTF. CDR3 sequence (DNA): TGTGCCAGCAGGCCTTTGACAGGGAATCCCAGGGGGGGGGCCAACGTCCTGACTTTC.

The chain is built from TRBV28 and TRBJ1-1, with D unclear. Germline CDR1 is MDHEN and CDR2 is SYDVKM. V was clipped by 5 bases and J by 2 bases, with 9 bases between them. CDR3 length: 13 residues. The CDR3 is CASSRRANTEAFF. CDR3 nucleotides: TGTGCCAGCAGTCGTCGCGCTAACACTGAAGCTTTCTTT.

The chain carries TRBV11-3 and TRBJ2-2; D is possibly TRBD2 (5 bases). This CDR3 comprises 15 residues. V dropped 3 bases and J dropped 4 bases, with 12 bases sitting between them. Germline V gives CDR1 SGHNT, CDR2 YENEEA. The CDR3 here is CASSFQRLSTGELFF. CDR3 nucleotide sequence: TGTGCCAGCAGCTTCCAGCGGTTGAGCACCGGGGAGCTGTTTTTT.

CDR3 in amino acids: CASSRGEIYGGYTF. CDR3 in DNA: TGTGCCAGCAGTCGGGGAGAAATCTATGGGGGCTACACCTTC. The chain couples TRBV28 to TRBJ1-2; D gene uncertain. V was shortened by 5 bases and J by 8 bases, with 18 bases between the two germline ends. Germline V gene data show CDR1 as MDHEN and CDR2 as SYDVKM. This CDR3 has 14 residues.

This clone was detected only a few times. The chain uses TRBV15 and TRBJ2-1, with 7 bases lining up with TRBD2. V lost 1 base and J lost 0; bases outside the gene matches: 3. The germline V gene has CDR1 LNHNV and CDR2 YYDKDF (reference sequence). This CDR3 spans 16 amino acids. Here the CDR3 reads CATSRALAVSYNEQFF. The CDR3 bases are TGTGCCACCAGCAGAGCGCTAGCGGTCTCCTACAATGAGCAGTTCTTC.

The V and J genes are TRBV5-6 and TRBJ2-5, with D tentatively TRBD2 (6 bases). Germline V CDR1 and CDR2: SGHDT, YYEEEE. The CDR3 totals 17 residues. The V and J ends lost 1 base and 5 bases respectively, with 21 bases between them. The CDR3 here is CASSLRMRGWGWETQYF. The CDR3 nucleotides read TGTGCCAGCAGCTTGAGGATGCGGGGCTGGGGATGGGAGACCCAGTACTTC.

V usage is TRBV4-1 and J usage is TRBJ1-4; 8 bases align to TRBD1. The CDR3 is 17 amino acids. The V segment lost 3 bases and the J segment 8 bases; nucleotides outside the gene matches: 14. Germline loops: CDR1 MGHRA, CDR2 YSYEKL. CDR3 DNA sequence: TGCGCCAGCAGCCACGGTTGGACCGGGACAGGAGGCGAAAAACTGTTTTTT. It translates to CASSHGWTGTGGEKLFF.

Only one count was recorded for this clone. The V gene is TRBV19, the J gene TRBJ2-3; 8 nucleotides match TRBD2. J gave up 7 bases and V 5 bases, and 8 bases lay outside the gene matches. The CDR3 is made up of 14 amino acids. CDR1 LNHDA and CDR2 SQIVND come from the germline V gene (reference sequence). CDR3 nucleotide sequence: TGTGCCAGTAGTTTACCGGGAGGGCCCCATACGCAGTATTTT. This sequence encodes CASSLPGGPHTQYF.

This clone turned up a few times. This chain joins TRBV7-6 and TRBJ2-2, with 9 bases aligning to TRBD2. Germline trimming cut 5 bases from V and 5 bases from J; bases unmatched to any gene: 9. CDR1 and CDR2 from the germline V gene are SGHVS and FNYEAQ. The CDR3 covers 16 residues. For the CDR3, the DNA is TGTGCCAGCAGCAAAATAGCGGGAGCAGGGACCGGGGAGCTGTTTTTT. Amino acids: CASSKIAGAGTGELFF. The variable domain in full, completed from reference TRBV7-6 and TRBJ2-2, reads GAGVSQSPRYKVTKRGQDVALRCDPISGHVSLYWYRQALGQGPEFLTYFNYEAQQDKSGLPNDRFSAERPEGSISTLTIQRTEQRDSAMYRCASSKIAGAGTGELFFGEGSRLTVL.

The V gene is TRBV11-3, the J gene TRBJ2-3, with 8 bases matching TRBD2. V shed 1 base and J 3 bases; nucleotides not matched to a gene: 3. There are 15 residues in the CDR3. In germline, CDR1 is SGHNT, CDR2 YENEEA. The CDR3 DNA sequence: TGTGCCAGCAGCTTAGGCGGGAGGACGACAGATACGCAGTATTTT. Its translation is CASSLGGRTTDTQYF.

The rearrangement joins TRBV5-6 to TRBJ1-2; D is ambiguous. Per germline, CDR1 SGHDT and CDR2 YYEEEE. The CDR3 has 13 residues. Trimming left V 3 bases short and J 7 bases short, with 13 bases between. The CDR3 reads CASSYVRSAGYTF. CDR3 bases: TGTGCCAGCAGCTACGTGAGGTCGGCTGGCTACACCTTC.

The V call is TRBV5-1, the J call TRBJ1-6; 7 nucleotides line up with TRBD1. The CDR3 contains 14 residues. The junction had 4 bases not matched to a gene; V was cut back by 3 bases and J by 7 bases. In germline, CDR1 is SGHRS, CDR2 YFSETQ. CDR3 DNA: TGCGCCAGCAGCTCCGGGACAGCCAATTCACCCCTCCACTTT. Protein: CASSSGTANSPLHF.

This sequence joins TRBV7-2 and TRBJ2-7; D is unclear. The ends were cut back, 1 base at V and 1 base at J, with 8 bases in the middle. Germline-derived CDR1 and CDR2 are SGHTA and FQGNSA. CDR3 length: 14 residues. CDR3 in DNA: TGTGCCAGCAGCTTAGGGAGCTATTCCTACGAGCAGTACTTC. Its translation: CASSLGSYSYEQYF.

V and J are TRBV18 and TRBJ2-7, with a possible D match to TRBD1 (7 bases). Trimming took 6 bases from V and 2 from J, leaving 11 bases between them. The germline CDR1 and CDR2 sequences are KGHSH and LQKENI. This CDR3 comprises 13 residues. CDR3 sequence: CASSRDRAYEQYF. Written as DNA, the CDR3 is TGTGCCAGCTCGCGGGACAGAGCCTACGAGCAGTACTTC.

In nucleotides, the CDR3 is TGTGCCAGCAGCGTAGCGGGGGATGGCAATCAGCCCCAGCATTTT. Protein product: CASSVAGDGNQPQHF. This chain joins TRBV9 and TRBJ1-5; perhaps TRBD1 as D (5 bases). CDR1 SGDLS and CDR2 YYNGEE come from the germline V gene. V gave up 0 bases and J gave up 2 bases, with 9 bases separating them. CDR3 length: 15 residues.